Below, one T cell receptor (beta chain) is given with its context. What it binds is not known. This CDR3 is 16 amino acids long. V dropped 6 bases and J dropped 4 bases, with 21 bases sitting between them. Germline CDR1 MNHEY, CDR2 SVGEGT. Preparing the TCRbeta library involved the use of unique molecular identifiers. Via MiXCR, TCRdb re-called the PCR reads, giving one row per CDR3 protein. The data show about 980,000 distinct CDR3 sequences, about 26% seen once. The data were taken from a study of T-cell reconstitution after alpha-beta-depleted transplantation in children. Broader study findings: Surviving recipient T cells and thymic progenitors produced the high day-60 TCRbeta diversity seen in some patients.

The V gene is TRBV6-2 or TRBV6-3, the J gene TRBJ2-5, with D possibly being TRBD1 (6 bases). This sequence was found in a boy in the first two years of life who had a stem cell transplant for SCID, so the T cells may come from the graft donor. Sequencing was performed on PBMCs, mostly from graft donor cells, taken 360 days after TCRalphabeta/CD19-depleted stem cell transplant. The CDR3 region is CASSSPLPLGGETQYF. DNA for the CDR3: TGTGCCAGCAGCTCCCCGTTACCCCTAGGGGGAGAGACCCAGTACTTC.